Each of the 16 T cell receptor beta chains below was sequenced from the same sample in a study of T cell responses to AZD1222 COVID-19 vaccine. The protocol was immunoSEQ multiplex PCR, while the TCRdb copy is restricted to in-frame clones and leaves out a portion. Among approximately 160,000 clones, 85% to 95% were seen once, and the ten largest hold about 0.9%. Source: peripheral blood, taken on day 0 of AZD1222 vaccination. Receptor source: an adult in good health.

The chain links TRBV7-9 to TRBJ1-3, with unresolved D. Looked up from germline, CDR1 is SEHNR and CDR2 is FQNEAQ (reference sequence). V was shortened by 5 bases and J by 2 bases, with 10 bases between the two germline ends. The CDR3 sequence is 14 residues long. The CDR3 bases are TGTGCCAGCAGCCCCAGCGGGGCTGGAAACACCATATATTTT. Amino acid sequence: CASSPSGAGNTIYF.

The rearrangement joins TRBV2 to TRBJ1-5; D uncertain. In germline, CDR1 is SNHLY, CDR2 FYNNEI. Trimming removed 0 bases from V and 9 bases from J, with 12 bases in between. There are 14 residues in the CDR3. The chain's CDR3 is CASSEASPSRPQHF. The CDR3 nucleotides read TGTGCCAGCAGTGAAGCGTCCCCGAGCCGGCCCCAGCATTTT.

The chain combines TRBV18 with TRBJ1-2, with D possibly being TRBD1 (5 bases). The CDR3 loop spans 13 amino acids. V was trimmed by 3 bases and J by 2 bases, leaving 7 bases between them. Germline lookup yields CDR1 KGHSH and CDR2 LQKENI. For the CDR3, the DNA is TGTGCCAGCTCACCGACAGTAAACTATGGCTACACCTTC. Encoded protein: CASSPTVNYGYTF.

The V gene is TRBV5-1, the J gene TRBJ2-7; 12 nucleotides align to TRBD2. The trim removed 0 bases at V and 3 bases at J, leaving 1 base unmatched. Germline CDR1 reads SGHRS; CDR2 reads YFSETQ. The CDR3 totals 15 residues. The CDR3 nucleotides are TGCGCCAGCAGCTTGGGACTAGCGGGGGACTACGAGCAGTACTTC. Translation: CASSLGLAGDYEQYF.

The genes are TRBV3-1 (or the pseudogene TRBV3-2) and TRBJ1-3, with D unresolved. This CDR3 spans 15 amino acids. Between the trimmed V and J ends, which lost 4 bases and 4 bases, there was a span of 14 bases. The germline CDR1 and CDR2 sequences are LGHDT and YNNKEL (reference sequence). This CDR3 reads CASSPAGTGGNTIYF. The CDR3 DNA is TGTGCCAGCAGCCCTGCGGGCACCGGCGGAAACACCATATATTTT.

This chain uses TRBV5-6 with TRBJ1-1; D gene uncertain. Per germline, CDR1 SGHDT and CDR2 YYEEEE. The CDR3 runs to 12 residues. V gave up 2 bases and J gave up 5 bases, with 7 bases separating them. The chain's CDR3 is CASSLSGTEAFF. In DNA form, the CDR3 reads TGTGCCAGCAGCTTAAGCGGGACTGAAGCTTTCTTT.

This clone was counted once. The V gene is TRBV5-1, the J gene TRBJ1-4, with D possibly TRBD1 on 6 matching bases. CDR1 SGHRS and CDR2 YFSETQ come from the germline V gene. The CDR3 has 14 amino acids. V lost 5 bases to trimming and J lost 3 bases, with 11 bases between them. CDR3 sequence reads: CASRQQGANEKLFF. The CDR3 DNA follows: TGCGCCAGCAGACAACAGGGTGCTAATGAAAAACTGTTTTTT.

The chain is built from TRBV28 and TRBJ1-2; D ambiguous. The V gene lost 3 bases and the J gene lost 4 bases, with 6 bases spanning the gap. Germline lookup yields CDR1 MDHEN and CDR2 SYDVKM. The CDR3 has 12 residues. Here the CDR3 reads CASSLRLYGYTF. In nucleotides, the CDR3 is TGTGCCAGCAGTTTGCGTCTCTATGGCTACACCTTC.

The rearrangement links TRBV2 to TRBJ2-1, with D unclear. Trimming removed 6 bases from V and 8 bases from J, with 5 bases in between. The CDR3 sequence is 10 residues long. From germline, CDR1 is SNHLY and CDR2 FYNNEI. CDR3 in amino acids: CASRLDEQFF. In DNA, the CDR3 is TGTGCCAGCAGGCTGGATGAGCAGTTCTTC.

The chain recombines TRBV9 with TRBJ1-1; D unclear. The CDR3 has 15 residues. Germline V gene data show CDR1 as SGDLS and CDR2 as YYNGEE. Trimming pared 0 bases from V and 0 bases from J, leaving 9 bases between. The DNA of the CDR3 is TGTGCCAGCAGCGTAGGGGCGTCGATGAACACTGAAGCTTTCTTT. Translating gives CASSVGASMNTEAFF.

The rearrangement uses TRBV6-2 or TRBV6-3 and TRBJ2-7; no reliable D call. Germline V CDR1 and CDR2: MNHEY, SVGEGT. V lost 2 bases and J lost 2, with 7 bases in between. This CDR3 contains 13 residues. The CDR3 nucleotides read TGTGCCAGCAGTTACAGGGCGACCTACGAGCAGTACTTC. It specifies CASSYRATYEQYF.

This rearrangement joins TRBV7-9 to TRBJ1-4; perhaps TRBD1 as D (5 bases). The V gene lost 1 base and the J gene lost 7 bases, with 10 bases spanning the gap. CDR1 is SEHNR, CDR2 FQNEAQ, per germline (reference sequence). CDR3 length: 14 residues. CDR3: CASSLERGTEKLFF. The CDR3 DNA is TGTGCCAGCAGCTTAGAAAGGGGTACTGAAAAACTGTTTTTT.

The chain has TRBV30 and TRBJ1-2, with D unclear. Trimming removed 2 bases from V and 4 bases from J, with 11 bases in between. The CDR3 has 13 residues. Germline-derived CDR1 and CDR2 are GTSNPN and SVGIG (reference sequence). The CDR3 nucleotides read TGTGCCTGGAGTTCTAATAACGGCTATGGCTACACCTTC. Translated, it gives CAWSSNNGYGYTF.

This chain links TRBV19 with TRBJ2-3; 11 positions agree with TRBD2. Germline loops: CDR1 LNHDA, CDR2 SQIVND (reference sequence). The V and J ends lost 4 bases and 5 bases, in that order; junction bases with no gene match: 14. The CDR3 contains 18 residues. In DNA form, the CDR3 reads TGTGCCAGTAGTACGGCTCAGGGGCTAGCGGGGGGAAAAGATACGCAGTATTTT. This gives the protein CASSTAQGLAGGKDTQYF.

The CDR3 nucleotides read TGTGCCAGCTCACCTCGGACAGCACAAGAGACCCAGTACTTC. Amino acid sequence: CASSPRTAQETQYF. The gene calls are TRBV18 and TRBJ2-5; TRBD1 is a possible D gene (6 bases). Looked up from germline, CDR1 is KGHSH and CDR2 is LQKENI. V was clipped by 3 bases and J by 2 bases, with 10 bases between them. This CDR3 contains 14 residues. The complete variable domain, with remaining parts taken from reference TRBV18 and TRBJ2-5, reads NAGVMQNPRHLVRRRGQEARLRCSPMKGHSHVYWYRQLPEEGLKFMVYLQKENIIDESGMPKERFSAEFPKEGPSILRIQQVVRGDSAAYFCASSPRTAQETQYFGPGTRLLVL.

The rearrangement links TRBV7-7 to TRBJ2-1, with D uncertain. There are 13 residues in the CDR3. CDR1 and CDR2 (germline): SSHAT, FNYEAQ (reference sequence). V was trimmed by 0 bases and J by 6 bases, leaving 6 bases between them. The CDR3 DNA is TGTGCCAGCAGCTTAGCCGGAACCAATGAGCAGTTCTTC. This encodes CASSLAGTNEQFF.